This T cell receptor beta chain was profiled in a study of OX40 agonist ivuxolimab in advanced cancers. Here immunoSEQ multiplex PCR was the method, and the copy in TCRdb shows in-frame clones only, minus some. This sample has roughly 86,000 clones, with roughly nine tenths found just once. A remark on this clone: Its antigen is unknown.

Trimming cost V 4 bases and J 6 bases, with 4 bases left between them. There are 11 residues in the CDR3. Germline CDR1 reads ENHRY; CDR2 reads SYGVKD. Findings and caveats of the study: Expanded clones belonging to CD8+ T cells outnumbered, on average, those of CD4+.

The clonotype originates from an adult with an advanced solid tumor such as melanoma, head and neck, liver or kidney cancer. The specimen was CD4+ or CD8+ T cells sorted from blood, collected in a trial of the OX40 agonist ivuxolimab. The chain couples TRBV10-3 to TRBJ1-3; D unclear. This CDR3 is CAISAANTIYF. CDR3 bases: TGTGCCATCAGTGCGGCAAACACCATATATTTT.